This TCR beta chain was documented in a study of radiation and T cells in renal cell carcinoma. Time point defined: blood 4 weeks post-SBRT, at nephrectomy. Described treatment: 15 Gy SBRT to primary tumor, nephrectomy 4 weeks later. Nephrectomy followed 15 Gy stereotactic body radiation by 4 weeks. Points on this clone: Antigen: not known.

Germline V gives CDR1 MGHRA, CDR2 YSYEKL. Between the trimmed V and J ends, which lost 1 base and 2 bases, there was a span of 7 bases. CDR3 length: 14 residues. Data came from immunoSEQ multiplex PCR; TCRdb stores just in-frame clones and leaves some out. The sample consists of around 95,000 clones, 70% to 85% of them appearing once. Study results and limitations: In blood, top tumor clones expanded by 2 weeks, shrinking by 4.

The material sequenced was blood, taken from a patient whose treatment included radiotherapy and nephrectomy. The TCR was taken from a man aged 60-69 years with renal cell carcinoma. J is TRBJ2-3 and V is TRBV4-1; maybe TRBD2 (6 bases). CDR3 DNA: TGCGCCAGCAGCCAAGGCGGGGACACAGATACGCAGTATTTT. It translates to CASSQGGDTDTQYF.